This T cell receptor beta chain was captured in a study of CD8 T cells in ankylosing spondylitis. Notes on the study in general: Earlier studies detected some motif variants in reactive arthritis synovial fluid and blood. As reported, disease-linked clones showed significant enrichment in matched ankylosing spondylitis synovial fluid. Characteristic, it appeared, of ankylosing spondylitis blood was a TCR beta motif of eight highly homologous variants. Clones that were linked to disease were CD8+ and were relatively rare in peripheral blood.

Via MiXCR, TCRdb re-called the 5' RACE reads, giving one row per CDR3 protein. The table records a few hundred thousand distinct CDR3 sequences, 20% of them present only once. Concerning this clonotype: Its antigen is as yet unknown.

V lost 2 bases and J lost 3, with 17 bases in between. The CDR3 has 16 residues. In germline, CDR1 is DFQATT, CDR2 SNEGSKA (reference sequence). The clonotype originates from a male donor with ankylosing spondylitis or in good health (not recorded which). Sequenced input: blood, either unsorted or a sorted T cell fraction (not recorded which). V usage is TRBV20-1 and J usage is TRBJ1-5; unclear D gene. The CDR3 coding sequence is TGCAGTGCTAGAAGGAGGCAGACTTTACTCAATCAGCCCCAGCATTTT. Its translation: CSARRRQTLLNQPQHF.